Listed here are 21 T cell receptor beta chains from one sample, sequenced in a study of T and B cells in COVID-19 patients. Multiplex PCR with BIOMED2 TRB-A/B primer pools amplified TRB rearrangements. Each CDR3 protein is one row after TCRdb ran MiXCR on the multiplex PCR reads. The sample has around 15,000 distinct CDR3 sequences, 28% seen once. Each TRB amplification used roughly 220-550 ng of genomic DNA from blood. Sample: blood. All receptors derive from a human donor who had recovered from COVID-19.

V is TRBV19 and J is TRBJ2-5; a possible D gene is TRBD2 (5 bases). The J call is doubtful: the DNA matches TRBJ2-1 better. CDR3 length: 19 amino acids. CDR1 and CDR2 from the germline V gene are LNHDA and SQIVND (reference sequence). DNA for the CDR3: TGTGCCAGTACCCCTACGCGGGTGGAACACTACGGCCCCTACAATGAGCAGTTCTTC. This encodes CASTPTRVEHYGPYNEQFF.

By share, this clonotype counts as medium-sized. The chain links TRBV5-5 to TRBJ2-2; perhaps TRBD1 as D (6 bases). The V end lost 1 base, the J end lost 3 bases, and 10 bases lay between the germline ends. From germline, CDR1 is SGHKS and CDR2 YYEKEE (reference sequence). The CDR3 covers 15 residues. This chain's CDR3 is CASSLWAGDTGELFF. The CDR3 DNA is TGTGCCAGCAGCTTGTGGGCAGGGGACACCGGGGAGCTGTTTTTT.

V is TRBV24-1 and J is TRBJ2-1, with 9 positions matching TRBD2. V shed 3 bases and J 0 bases; nucleotides not matched to a gene: 5. This CDR3 has 17 amino acids. From germline, CDR1 is KGHDR and CDR2 SFDVKD. CDR3 bases: TGTGCCACCAGTGATACCTTTAGCGGGAGCTCCTACAATGAGCAGTTCTTC. It yields the protein CATSDTFSGSSYNEQFF.

This chain joins TRBV10-3 and TRBJ2-1; D remains ambiguous. This CDR3 contains 14 residues. V shed 2 bases and J shed 4 bases, with 9 bases lying between them. Germline CDR1 ENHRY, CDR2 SYGVKD. Here the CDR3 DNA reads TGTGCCATCAGTGAGCCGGACCAATACAATGAGCAGTTCTTC. It is translated as CAISEPDQYNEQFF.

This clonotype has only a few counts. The genes are TRBV6-2 or TRBV6-3 and TRBJ2-5, with D perhaps matching TRBD2 (5 bases). V lost 2 bases and J 1 base, leaving 14 bases between the germline ends. This CDR3 has 16 amino acids. Germline assignment: CDR1 MNHEY and CDR2 SVGEGT. CDR3 sequence: CASSYMGGSPQETQYF. CDR3 DNA: TGTGCCAGCAGTTACATGGGCGGGTCGCCCCAAGAGACCCAGTACTTC.

This clonotype was found many times. The chain carries TRBV5-4 and TRBJ1-6; D gene unclear. This CDR3 region has 17 residues. Trimming removed 4 bases from V and 0 bases from J, with 14 bases in between. CDR1 and CDR2 from the germline V gene are SGHNT and YYREEE (reference sequence). The CDR3 region has the DNA TGTGCCAGCAGCGCCCGAGGAAGAAGCTCCTATAATTCACCCCTCCACTTT. Translated, it gives CASSARGRSSYNSPLHF.

Turning to this clonotype: The junction does not match germline at one end; this may be a read error. The chain joins TRBV5-6 to TRBJ1-2; TRBD1 might be the D (5 bases). Germline V gives CDR1 SGHDT, CDR2 YYEEEE. The CDR3 totals 15 residues. This chain's CDR3 is CASSLEEGPNYGYTF. CDR3 in DNA: TGCGCCAGCAGCTTGGAGGAGGGACCTAACTATGGCTACACCTTC.

This clonotype was seen ten or more times. The chain joins TRBV5-4 to TRBJ2-5; D gene uncertain. Trimming shortened V by 2 bases and J by 5 bases, and 10 bases separated the two germline ends. Germline V CDR1 and CDR2: SGHNT, YYREEE (reference sequence). This CDR3 has 13 residues. CDR3 sequence reads: CASSFDAEETQYF. The CDR3 DNA is TGTGCCAGCAGCTTTGACGCCGAGGAGACCCAGTACTTC. Looking up the rest from reference TRBV5-4 and TRBJ2-5 gives the full variable domain: ETGVTQSPTHLIKTRGQQVTLRCSSQSGHNTVSWYQQALGQGPQFIFQYYREEENGRGNFPPRFSGLQFPNYSSELNVNALELDDSALYLCASSFDAEETQYFGPGTRLLVL.

The table lists this clonotype with many counts. The chain uses TRBV5-4 and TRBJ2-7; TRBD2 matches at 8 bases. With V trimmed by 4 bases and J by 2 bases, 5 bases remained unmatched. The length of the CDR3 is 14 residues. From germline, CDR1 is SGHNT and CDR2 YYREEE (reference sequence). CDR3 sequence reads: CASSLSGATYEQYF. The DNA of the CDR3 is TGTGCCAGCAGCCTTAGCGGGGCTACCTACGAGCAGTACTTC.

The V gene is TRBV7-2, the J gene TRBJ2-1; D is ambiguous. This CDR3 comprises 13 residues. Germline values: CDR1 SGHTA, CDR2 FQGNSA. V lost 2 bases and J lost 10, with 12 bases in between. In DNA, the CDR3 is TGTGCCAGCAGCTTATACGGGCCCGGGGAGCAGTTCTTC. The encoded protein is CASSLYGPGEQFF.

This clonotype is labeled as medium-sized (0.01 to 0.1%). CDR3 protein: CASSIGGRTDTQYF. As DNA, the CDR3 is TGTGCCAGTAGTATAGGGGGGAGGACAGATACGCAGTATTTT. The V and J genes are TRBV19 and TRBJ2-3; TRBD2 is a possible D gene (6 bases). The V gene lost 1 base and the J gene lost 3 bases, with 8 bases spanning the gap. In germline, CDR1 is LNHDA, CDR2 SQIVND (reference sequence). This CDR3 has 14 amino acids. The full variable domain, completed using reference TRBV19 and TRBJ2-3, is DGGITQSPKYLFRKEGQNVTLSCEQNLNHDAMYWYRQDPGQGLRLIYYSQIVNDFQKGDIAEGYSVSREKKESFPLTVTSAQKNPTAFYLCASSIGGRTDTQYFGPGTRLTVL.

This clonotype qualifies as medium-sized. The CDR3 spells CATSRYGTTSTDTQYF. CDR3 nucleotide sequence: TGTGCCACCAGCAGATATGGGACAACTAGCACAGATACGCAGTATTTT. The gene calls are TRBV15 and TRBJ2-3; a weak D match, TRBD1 (6 bases). The V end lost 2 bases, the J end lost 0 bases, and 12 bases lay between the germline ends. The CDR3 runs 16 residues. Germline V lookup: CDR1 LNHNV, CDR2 YYDKDF (reference sequence).

For this clonotype: At one of its ends the junction is not consistent with the germline gene, which may arise from a read error. The V and J genes are TRBV11-1 and TRBJ2-3; TRBD2 matches at 10 bases. Germline V gives CDR1 SGHAT, CDR2 FQDESV (reference sequence). The CDR3 has 16 residues. This CDR3 is CASSPESGRAADTQYF. The CDR3 DNA reads as TGCGCCAGCAGCCCGGAAAGCGGGAGGGCGGCAGATACGCAGTATTTT.

This chain connects TRBV10-1 to TRBJ2-1; TRBD2 matches 8 bases. J gave up 7 bases and V 3 bases, and 11 bases lay outside the gene matches. Germline V gene sequence: CDR1 WNHNN, CDR2 SYGVQD (reference sequence). The CDR3 consists of 16 residues. The CDR3 protein is CASSDVGLAGANEQFF. DNA of the CDR3: TGCGCCAGCAGTGATGTAGGGCTAGCGGGCGCAAATGAGCAGTTCTTC.

By share, this clonotype counts as medium-sized. The chain couples TRBV30 to TRBJ2-5; D possibly corresponds to TRBD2 (6 bases). With 7 bases removed from V and 0 bases from J, the gap between germline ends came to 15 bases. Germline V gene data show CDR1 as GTSNPN and CDR2 as SVGIG (reference sequence). CDR3 length equals 14 residues. CDR3 sequence (DNA): TGTGCCTCCACGGGGGACCTATACCAAGAGACCCAGTACTTC. Amino acid sequence: CASTGDLYQETQYF.

The table lists this clonotype with a few counts. The rearrangement links TRBV6-5 to TRBJ1-1, with 11 bases lining up with TRBD1. The CDR3 has 15 residues. Germline V CDR1 and CDR2: MNHEY, SVGAGI. Unmatched junction bases numbered 4, after V lost 0 bases and J lost 7 bases. CDR3 protein: CASSYSDRGPSEAFF. The CDR3 bases are TGTGCCAGCAGTTACTCGGACAGGGGGCCGAGTGAAGCTTTCTTT.

This clonotype occurred a few times. The rearrangement uses TRBV19 and TRBJ1-1, with D possibly matching TRBD1 (5 bases). The germline V and J ends were trimmed by 6 bases and 4 bases, with 15 bases remaining between them. The CDR3 extends over 14 amino acids. Germline CDR1 reads LNHDA; CDR2 reads SQIVND (reference sequence). CDR3 DNA sequence: TGTGCCAGTAGCCAAGGAAGGGGAGGCACTGAAGCTTTCTTT. This gives the protein CASSQGRGGTEAFF.

This clonotype came up many times. The chain links TRBV12-3 or TRBV12-4 to TRBJ2-5, with 12 positions matching TRBD2. With 5 bases clipped from V and 5 bases from J, the junction kept 6 bases outside the gene matches. This CDR3 has 15 residues. The CDR3 loop reads CASSAPSGRAETQYF. Written as DNA, the CDR3 is TGTGCCAGCAGTGCCCCTAGCGGGAGGGCCGAGACCCAGTACTTC.

This chain connects TRBV28 to TRBJ1-3, with D perhaps TRBD1 (5 bases). Per germline, CDR1 MDHEN and CDR2 SYDVKM. The ends were cut back, 6 bases at V and 8 bases at J, with 20 bases in the middle. This CDR3 region has 15 residues. The CDR3 region is CASSAESLGTDTIYF. As DNA, the CDR3 is TGTGCCAGCAGCGCAGAGTCTTTGGGGACGGACACCATATATTTT.

The chain combines TRBV12-3 or TRBV12-4 with TRBJ2-2; 8 bases fit TRBD2. The CDR3 sequence is 18 residues long. Trimming took 4 bases from V and 2 from J; bases not matched to a gene: 12. The CDR3 protein is CASSYPTDGRDNTGELFF. The CDR3 nucleotides read TGTGCCAGCAGTTACCCGACAGACGGGAGGGACAACACCGGGGAGCTGTTTTTT.

By proportion, this clonotype is medium-sized. CDR3 region: CASSSRGWAGELFF. The CDR3 bases are TGTGCCAGCAGTAGCCGGGGGTGGGCCGGGGAGCTGTTTTTT. The rearrangement joins TRBV27 to TRBJ2-2; perhaps TRBD2 as D (6 bases). Trimming pared 5 bases from V and 6 bases from J, leaving 13 bases between. Per germline, CDR1 MNHEY and CDR2 SMNVEV (reference sequence). The CDR3 covers 14 residues.